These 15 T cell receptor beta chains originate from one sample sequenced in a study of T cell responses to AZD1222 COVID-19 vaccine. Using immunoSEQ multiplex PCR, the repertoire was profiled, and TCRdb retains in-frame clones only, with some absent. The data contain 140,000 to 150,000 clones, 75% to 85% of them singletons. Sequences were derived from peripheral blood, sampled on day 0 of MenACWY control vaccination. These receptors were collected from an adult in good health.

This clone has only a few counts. The CDR3 reads CASSLEPPGANEQFF. As DNA, the CDR3 is TGTGCCAGCAGCTTAGAGCCCCCAGGGGCCAATGAGCAGTTCTTC. The V gene is TRBV11-2, the J gene TRBJ2-1; D might be TRBD1 (6 bases). Germline loops: CDR1 SGHAT, CDR2 FQNNGV. V gave up 0 bases and J gave up 6 bases, with 12 bases separating them. The CDR3 totals 15 residues.

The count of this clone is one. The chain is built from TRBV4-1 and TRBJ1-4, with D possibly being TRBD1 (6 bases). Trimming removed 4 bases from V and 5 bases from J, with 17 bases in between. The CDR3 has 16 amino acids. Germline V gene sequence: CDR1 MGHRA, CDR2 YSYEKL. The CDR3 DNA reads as TGCGCCAGCAGCCCCCGTTTCCAGGGGACCAATGAAAAACTGTTTTTT. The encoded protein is CASSPRFQGTNEKLFF.

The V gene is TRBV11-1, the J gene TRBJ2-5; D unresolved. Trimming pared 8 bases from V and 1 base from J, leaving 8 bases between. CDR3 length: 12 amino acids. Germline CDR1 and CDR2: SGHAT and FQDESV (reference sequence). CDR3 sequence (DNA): TGTGCCAGCGGAAGAAGCCAAGAGACCCAGTACTTC. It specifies CASGRSQETQYF.

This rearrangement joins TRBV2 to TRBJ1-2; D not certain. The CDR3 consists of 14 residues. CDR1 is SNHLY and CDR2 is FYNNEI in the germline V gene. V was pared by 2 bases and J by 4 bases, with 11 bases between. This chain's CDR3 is CASSEMSVSYGYTF. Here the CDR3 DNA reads TGTGCCAGCAGTGAAATGTCAGTTAGCTATGGCTACACCTTC.

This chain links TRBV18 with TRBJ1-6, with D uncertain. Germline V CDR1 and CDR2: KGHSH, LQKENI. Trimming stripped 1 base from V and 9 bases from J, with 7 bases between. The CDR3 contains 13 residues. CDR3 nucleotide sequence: TGTGCCAGCTCACCACAGGGAGGTTCACCCCTCCACTTT. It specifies CASSPQGGSPLHF.

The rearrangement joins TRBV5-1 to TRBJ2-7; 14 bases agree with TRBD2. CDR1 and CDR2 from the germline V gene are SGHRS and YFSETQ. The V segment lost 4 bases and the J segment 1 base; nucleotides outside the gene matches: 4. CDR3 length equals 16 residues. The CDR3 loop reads CASSNGLAGGSYEQYF. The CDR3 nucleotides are TGCGCCAGCAGCAACGGACTAGCGGGGGGTTCCTACGAGCAGTACTTC.

The CDR3 is CASSPGLGGGRTDTQYF. In nucleotides, the CDR3 is TGTGCCAGTAGTCCAGGCCTCGGGGGAGGACGCACAGATACGCAGTATTTT. J is TRBJ2-3 and V is TRBV19, with D tentatively TRBD2 (6 bases). CDR1 is LNHDA and CDR2 is SQIVND in the germline V gene (reference sequence). V was trimmed by 5 bases and J by 1 base, leaving 19 bases between them. This CDR3 has 17 amino acids.

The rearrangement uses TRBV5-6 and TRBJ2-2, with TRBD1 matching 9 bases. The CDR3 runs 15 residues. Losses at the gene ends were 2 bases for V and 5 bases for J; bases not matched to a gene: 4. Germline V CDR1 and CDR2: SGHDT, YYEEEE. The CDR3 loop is CASSLQGAGTGELFF. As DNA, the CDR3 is TGTGCCAGCAGCTTACAGGGGGCAGGGACCGGGGAGCTGTTTTTT.

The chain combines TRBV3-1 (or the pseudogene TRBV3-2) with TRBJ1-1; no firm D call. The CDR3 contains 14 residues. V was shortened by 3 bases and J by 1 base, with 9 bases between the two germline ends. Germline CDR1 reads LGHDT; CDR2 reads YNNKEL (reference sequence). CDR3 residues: CASSHPERNTEAFF. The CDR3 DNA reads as TGTGCCAGCAGCCACCCGGAGAGGAACACTGAAGCTTTCTTT.

The CDR3 region is CASSQSQRGGRGGYTF. The CDR3 DNA reads TGTGCCAGCAGCCAATCCCAACGTGGGGGCCGAGGTGGCTACACCTTC. The chain joins TRBV16 to TRBJ1-2, with a tentative D call TRBD1 (6 bases). Germline V gene lookup returns CDR1 KGHSY and CDR2 FQNENV. The CDR3 runs to 16 residues. V was trimmed by 0 bases and J by 7 bases, leaving 18 bases between them. Full variable domain (missing parts from reference TRBV16 and TRBJ1-2): GEEVAQTPKHLVRGEGQKAKLYCAPIKGHSYVFWYQQVLKNEFKFLISFQNENVFDETGMPKERFSAKCLPNSPCSLEIQATKLEDSAVYFCASSQSQRGGRGGYTFGSGTRLTVV.

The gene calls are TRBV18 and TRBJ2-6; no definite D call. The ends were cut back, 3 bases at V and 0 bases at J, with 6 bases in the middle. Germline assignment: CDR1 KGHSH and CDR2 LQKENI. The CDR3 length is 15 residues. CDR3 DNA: TGTGCCAGCTCACCCCGGGCCTCTGGGGCCAACGTCCTGACTTTC. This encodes CASSPRASGANVLTF. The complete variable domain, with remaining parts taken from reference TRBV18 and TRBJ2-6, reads NAGVMQNPRHLVRRRGQEARLRCSPMKGHSHVYWYRQLPEEGLKFMVYLQKENIIDESGMPKERFSAEFPKEGPSILRIQQVVRGDSAAYFCASSPRASGANVLTFGAGSRLTVL.

The CDR3 DNA follows: TGTGCCAGCAGACGTCAGTACCAAGAGACCCAGTACTTC. This encodes CASRRQYQETQYF. V gene TRBV6-5 combines with J gene TRBJ2-5; the D is unclear. V shed 6 bases and J shed 0 bases, with 8 bases lying between them. Germline V lookup: CDR1 MNHEY, CDR2 SVGAGI. CDR3 length: 13 amino acids.

The CDR3 is CASSKPPGTDTQYF. For the CDR3, the DNA is TGTGCCAGTAGTAAACCGCCGGGAACAGATACGCAGTATTTT. The V and J genes are TRBV19 and TRBJ2-3, with D possibly matching TRBD2 (5 bases). The germline V gene encodes CDR1 LNHDA and CDR2 SQIVND (reference sequence). The V end lost 4 bases, the J end lost 3 bases, and 11 bases lay between the germline ends. The CDR3 sequence is 14 residues long.

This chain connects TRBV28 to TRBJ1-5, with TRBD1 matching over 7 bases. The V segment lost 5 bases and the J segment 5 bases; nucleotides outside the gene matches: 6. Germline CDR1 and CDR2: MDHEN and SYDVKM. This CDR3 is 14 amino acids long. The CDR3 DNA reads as TGTGCCAGCAGTCCCGACAGGGTATATCAGCCCCAGCATTTT. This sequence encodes CASSPDRVYQPQHF.

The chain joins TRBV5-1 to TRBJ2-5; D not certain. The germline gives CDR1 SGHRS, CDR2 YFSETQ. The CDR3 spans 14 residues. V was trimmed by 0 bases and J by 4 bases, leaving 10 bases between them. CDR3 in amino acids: CASSLGQPGETQYF. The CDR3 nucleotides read TGCGCCAGCAGCTTGGGTCAGCCCGGAGAGACCCAGTACTTC.